One and the same sample provided the 28 T cell receptor beta chains below, sequenced in a study of blood T cell repertoires in COVID-19. Profiling relied on immunoSEQ multiplex PCR, and the TCRdb table lists in-frame clones only, not all of them. The top ten hold approximately 5.1% of the sample, which has 200,000 to 250,000 clones, around 84% seen once. The material sequenced was peripheral blood. These receptors all stem from a woman aged 55-70 years who had recovered from COVID-19.

V is TRBV6-2 or TRBV6-3 and J is TRBJ1-2, with 10 bases aligning to TRBD1. The CDR3 extends over 13 amino acids. V lost 5 bases to trimming and J lost 8 bases; unmatched junction nucleotides: 5. The germline gives CDR1 MNHEY, CDR2 SVGEGT. The CDR3 sequence: CASSRQGARGYTF. CDR3 nucleotide sequence: TGTGCCAGCAGTCGACAGGGGGCGAGAGGCTACACCTTC.

V usage is TRBV5-1 and J usage is TRBJ2-3; TRBD1 might be the D (5 bases). In germline, CDR1 is SGHRS, CDR2 YFSETQ. The V end lost 4 bases, the J end lost 2 bases, and 8 bases lay between the germline ends. The CDR3 spans 13 residues. CDR3 in amino acids: CASSRGATDTQYF. For the CDR3, the DNA is TGCGCCAGCAGCCGTGGGGCCACAGATACGCAGTATTTT.

V gene TRBV7-3 combines with J gene TRBJ1-1; no clear D gene. The length of the CDR3 is 13 residues. The V end was cut by 2 bases, the J end by 7 bases, with 11 bases between. Germline V CDR1 and CDR2: SGHTA, FQGTGA. CDR3 protein: CASSLFGAGEAFF. The CDR3 region has the DNA TGTGCCAGCAGCTTATTCGGAGCGGGTGAAGCTTTCTTT.

The V gene is TRBV5-1, the J gene TRBJ2-7, with 9 nucleotides matching TRBD1. CDR3 length: 14 amino acids. Losses at the gene ends were 2 bases for V and 6 bases for J; bases not matched to a gene: 6. CDR1 SGHRS and CDR2 YFSETQ come from the germline V gene. In nucleotides, the CDR3 is TGCGCCAGCAGCTTACAGGGGGCGCCCTCCGAGCAGTACTTC. Residues: CASSLQGAPSEQYF.

This clone was picked up one time. The J gene is TRBJ2-5, the V gene TRBV11-3; D remains unclear. Germline V gene sequence: CDR1 SGHNT, CDR2 YENEEA. This CDR3 spans 14 amino acids. V dropped 5 bases and J dropped 5 bases, with 15 bases sitting between them. CDR3 nucleotides: TGTGCCAGCAGCCCCAACAGCATTGGGGAGACCCAGTACTTC. Translating it yields CASSPNSIGETQYF.

The CDR3 nucleotides read TGTGCCAGCAGCCCGACTGGGGAGCTGTTTTTT. Protein: CASSPTGELFF. The chain uses TRBV7-9 and TRBJ2-2; D call uncertain. The germline V gene encodes CDR1 SEHNR and CDR2 FQNEAQ (reference sequence). The CDR3 spans 11 residues. The V and J ends lost 5 bases and 8 bases respectively, with 6 bases between them.

This clone was seen more than once but under ten times. This chain uses TRBV7-9 with TRBJ1-4; 8 bases are shared with TRBD1. This CDR3 contains 15 residues. V lost 5 bases and J lost 8; bases outside the gene matches: 10. Looked up from germline, CDR1 is SEHNR and CDR2 is FQNEAQ (reference sequence). CDR3 loop: CASSPWTGKEEKLFF. CDR3 in DNA: TGTGCCAGCAGCCCTTGGACAGGGAAGGAGGAAAAACTGTTTTTT.

The V call is TRBV19, the J call TRBJ1-5; maybe TRBD1 (6 bases). Trimming left V 3 bases short and J 5 bases short, with 17 bases between. Germline V gene sequence: CDR1 LNHDA, CDR2 SQIVND (reference sequence). The CDR3 is made up of 16 amino acids. The CDR3 spells CASSIAHRVTDQPQHF. The CDR3, as DNA: TGTGCCAGTAGTATTGCCCACAGGGTAACTGATCAGCCCCAGCATTTT.

The chain employs TRBV5-1 and TRBJ2-7; 13 nucleotides agree with TRBD2. The CDR3 runs 18 residues. CDR1 is SGHRS and CDR2 is YFSETQ in the germline V gene. The J segment lost 6 bases and the V segment lost 5 bases, leaving 17 bases of the junction unmatched. CDR3: CASSSRFPGTSGDSEQYF. The CDR3 DNA follows: TGCGCCAGCAGTTCACGCTTTCCCGGGACTAGCGGGGATTCCGAGCAGTACTTC.

The chain uses TRBV18 and TRBJ1-2, with D possibly matching TRBD1 (5 bases). The CDR3 consists of 14 residues. CDR1 is KGHSH and CDR2 is LQKENI in the germline V gene. Trimming stripped 2 bases from V and 6 bases from J, with 13 bases between. CDR3 in DNA: TGTGCCAGCTCACCAATCTCCAGGGAAGATGGCTACACCTTC. Translating it yields CASSPISREDGYTF.

This clone came up a few times. The J gene is TRBJ1-5, the V gene TRBV19, with D tentatively TRBD1 (6 bases). Germline V gene data show CDR1 as LNHDA and CDR2 as SQIVND (reference sequence). This CDR3 is built from 15 residues. Trimming removed 1 base at V and 4 bases at J, with 11 bases between. The DNA of the CDR3 is TGTGCCAGTAGTATAGCGGGAGGGGGAAATCAGCCCCAGCATTTT. Residues: CASSIAGGGNQPQHF.

V usage is TRBV27 and J usage is TRBJ1-4, with TRBD1 matching 9 bases. V trimming: 6 bases; J trimming: 11 bases; junction bases outside the gene matches: 13. The CDR3 is 15 residues long. Germline V gives CDR1 MNHEY, CDR2 SMNVEV (reference sequence). The CDR3 loop is CASRTGGGSAQKLFF. The DNA of the CDR3 is TGTGCCAGCAGAACAGGGGGCGGGAGTGCCCAGAAACTGTTTTTT.

This clone was seen at least ten times. The V and J genes are TRBV14 and TRBJ1-1, with 12 bases aligning to TRBD1. The junction had 9 bases not matched to a gene; V was cut back by 0 bases and J by 7 bases. Germline lookup yields CDR1 SGHDN and CDR2 FVKESK. The CDR3 contains 17 residues. The chain's CDR3 is CASSQDPSGTGGFEAFF. The CDR3 nucleotides read TGTGCCAGCAGCCAAGATCCGTCCGGGACAGGGGGCTTTGAAGCTTTCTTT. The full variable domain, its missing parts supplied by reference TRBV14 and TRBJ1-1, is EAGVTQFPSHSVIEKGQTVTLRCDPISGHDNLYWYRRVMGKEIKFLLHFVKESKQDESGMPNNRFLAERTGGTYSTLKVQPAELEDSGVYFCASSQDPSGTGGFEAFFGQGTRLTVV.

This rearrangement joins TRBV10-3 to TRBJ2-5, with 7 bases lining up with TRBD1. The CDR3 runs 12 residues. The germline gives CDR1 ENHRY, CDR2 SYGVKD. The V segment lost 11 bases and the J segment 2 bases; nucleotides outside the gene matches: 5. The CDR3 nucleotides read TGTGCCGTGGGACAGAGACAAGAGACCCAGTACTTC. Residues: CAVGQRQETQYF.

The chain links TRBV10-3 to TRBJ1-1; 7 positions agree with TRBD1. The V segment lost 6 bases and the J segment 1 base; nucleotides outside the gene matches: 2. This CDR3 contains 13 residues. Germline lookup yields CDR1 ENHRY and CDR2 SYGVKD. CDR3 sequence reads: CAIRTGWNTEAFF. The CDR3, as DNA: TGTGCCATCAGGACAGGGTGGAACACTGAAGCTTTCTTT.

This clone has only one observation. The chain couples TRBV5-1 to TRBJ1-1, with a possible D match to TRBD1 (6 bases). The germline gives CDR1 SGHRS, CDR2 YFSETQ. Trimming cost V 6 bases and J 0 bases, with 9 bases left between them. The CDR3 is made up of 13 amino acids. The CDR3 DNA is TGCGCCAGCATCGGGGACATGAACACTGAAGCTTTCTTT. Amino acids: CASIGDMNTEAFF.

Details on this clone: Within the sample, other DNA sequences also encode this same CDR3. The V gene is TRBV5-1, the J gene TRBJ2-1; 14 bases match TRBD2. The CDR3 is made up of 16 amino acids. With V trimmed by 4 bases and J by 3 bases, 3 bases remained unmatched. CDR1 and CDR2 (germline): SGHRS, YFSETQ. CDR3 in DNA: TGCGCCAGCAGCCCGGGGACTAGCGGGGGCTACAATGAGCAGTTCTTC. It yields the protein CASSPGTSGGYNEQFF.

As to this clone: At one end the junction does not follow the germline gene, possibly because of a read error. Other DNA sequences within the sample encode an identical CDR3. The chain couples TRBV3-1 (or the pseudogene TRBV3-2) to TRBJ1-6; 9 bases agree with TRBD1. CDR3 length: 14 residues. From germline, CDR1 is LGHDT and CDR2 YNNKEL (reference sequence). CDR3 DNA sequence: TGCGCCAGTACGTCGGACAGGGGTTATTCACCCCTCCACTTT. As protein: CASTSDRGYSPLHF.

The V and J genes are TRBV2 and TRBJ2-7; 11 bases line up with TRBD2. CDR1 and CDR2 (germline): SNHLY, FYNNEI. J was trimmed by 4 bases and V by 1 base; bases with no gene match: 6. This CDR3 is built from 16 residues. In nucleotides, the CDR3 is TGTGCCAGCAGTGAAGGGTGGGGACTAGCGGTGTACGAGCAGTACTTC. It is translated as CASSEGWGLAVYEQYF.

The gene calls are TRBV7-2 and TRBJ1-2; no reliable D call. The length of the CDR3 is 14 residues. Germline values: CDR1 SGHTA, CDR2 FQGNSA. V dropped 5 bases and J dropped 8 bases, with 18 bases sitting between them. The CDR3 reads CASSPNPGSGGYTF. The DNA for the CDR3 is TGTGCCAGCAGCCCGAACCCGGGCAGCGGAGGCTACACCTTC.

The V call is TRBV7-9, the J call TRBJ2-7; the D gene is possibly TRBD2 (5 bases). Germline V CDR1 and CDR2: SEHNR, FQNEAQ (reference sequence). Trimming removed 1 base from V and 0 bases from J, with 13 bases in between. This CDR3 has 16 amino acids. CDR3 sequence: CASSLVRRATSYEQYF. DNA for the CDR3: TGTGCCAGCAGCTTAGTACGGCGGGCGACCTCCTACGAGCAGTACTTC. The entire variable domain, with the rest obtained from reference TRBV7-9 and TRBJ2-7, is as follows: DTGVSQNPRHKITKRGQNVTFRCDPISEHNRLYWYRQTLGQGPEFLTYFQNEAQLEKSRLLSDRFSAERPKGSFSTLEIQRTEQGDSAMYLCASSLVRRATSYEQYFGPGTRLTVT.

V and J are TRBV12-3 or TRBV12-4 and TRBJ2-5; weak D call: TRBD1 (6 bases). The CDR3 length is 13 residues. Trimming shortened V by 6 bases and J by 2 bases, and 10 bases separated the two germline ends. CDR3 coding DNA: TGTGCCAGCAGCAGGACAGCGCAAGAGACCCAGTACTTC. This codes for CASSRTAQETQYF.

This chain links TRBV5-1 with TRBJ1-3; D is unresolved. V lost 1 base and J 1 base, leaving 12 bases between the germline ends. The CDR3 contains 16 residues. In germline, CDR1 is SGHRS, CDR2 YFSETQ. The CDR3 sequence: CASSLMPAGSGNTIYF. CDR3 coding DNA: TGCGCCAGCAGCTTGATGCCTGCCGGGTCTGGAAACACCATATATTTT.

This clone was counted a few times. The chain combines TRBV30 with TRBJ1-4; 8 nucleotides line up with TRBD1. Trimming cost V 0 bases and J 10 bases; bases outside gene matches: 10. CDR1 GTSNPN and CDR2 SVGIG come from the germline V gene (reference sequence). The CDR3 runs 15 residues. This CDR3 is CAWSVTGEGGGKLFF. CDR3 coding DNA: TGTGCCTGGAGTGTGACAGGGGAAGGGGGCGGAAAACTGTTTTTT.

This chain joins TRBV7-2 and TRBJ2-7; perhaps TRBD2 as D (6 bases). V gave up 5 bases and J gave up 2 bases, with 13 bases separating them. CDR3 length: 14 residues. Germline V gives CDR1 SGHTA, CDR2 FQGNSA. The CDR3 reads CASSLSLATYEQYF. The CDR3 DNA follows: TGTGCCAGCAGCCTCTCTCTAGCGACCTACGAGCAGTACTTC.

The chain carries TRBV4-1 and TRBJ1-5, with TRBD1 matching 7 bases. The V and J ends lost 5 bases and 0 bases, in that order; junction bases with no gene match: 1. The germline gives CDR1 MGHRA, CDR2 YSYEKL. The length of the CDR3 is 14 residues. This CDR3 reads CASSRTGSNQPQHF. The CDR3 nucleotides are TGCGCCAGCAGCAGGACAGGTAGCAATCAGCCCCAGCATTTT.

V and J are TRBV4-3 and TRBJ2-3; possible D gene TRBD1, 7 bases. V lost 2 bases and J lost 5, with 11 bases in between. There are 14 residues in the CDR3. CDR1 is LGHNA, CDR2 YSLEER, per germline. In DNA form, the CDR3 reads TGCGCCAGCAGCCAACGACAGGGACTAGATACGCAGTATTTT. Amino acids: CASSQRQGLDTQYF.

This chain links TRBV7-2 with TRBJ2-5, with 8 bases aligning to TRBD2. V lost 4 bases to trimming and J lost 4 bases; unmatched junction nucleotides: 5. This CDR3 is 14 amino acids long. From germline, CDR1 is SGHTA and CDR2 FQGNSA. The CDR3 nucleotides read TGTGCCAGCAGCTCCGGGAGGGGCCGAGAGACCCAGTACTTC. This codes for CASSSGRGRETQYF. Full variable domain (remainder filled in from reference TRBV7-2 and TRBJ2-5): GAGVSQSPSNKVTEKGKDVELRCDPISGHTALYWYRQSLGQGLEFLIYFQGNSAPDKSGLPSDRFSAERTGGSVSTLTIQRTQQEDSAVYLCASSSGRGRETQYFGPGTRLLVL.